The 13 T cell receptor beta chains below come from one sample, sequenced in a study of cytomegalovirus exposure and HLA in healthy donors. The PCR had 60 Vbeta and 13 Jbeta primers. Sequencing was performed with immunoSEQ multiplex PCR; in TCRdb, only in-frame clones are kept and a portion is missing. The sample gives 200,000 or so clones, more than 75% of which show up once; roughly 6% is in the top ten. Sequencing was done on a sample of PBMCs. These TCRs come from a woman aged 45-59 years in good health and CMV-seropositive.

The table lists this clone with a few counts. This sequence joins TRBV11-2 and TRBJ2-2; D gene ambiguous. V gave up 1 base and J gave up 5 bases, with 5 bases separating them. The CDR3 covers 13 residues. CDR1 and CDR2 (germline): SGHAT, FQNNGV. CDR3 DNA: TGTGCCAGCAGCTTAGGTCGGACCGGGGAGCTGTTTTTT. Residues: CASSLGRTGELFF.

The rearrangement uses TRBV29-1 and TRBJ2-3; no firm D call. V dropped 3 bases and J dropped 2 bases, with 9 bases sitting between them. The CDR3 covers 13 residues. Germline assignment: CDR1 SQVTM and CDR2 ANQGSEA. CDR3 nucleotides: TGCAGCGTTGACAGGCTCCTCACAGATACGCAGTATTTT. It specifies CSVDRLLTDTQYF.

The CDR3 DNA sequence: TGTGCCAGCAATACAGGGACCGGGGAGCTGTTTTTT. Translation gives CASNTGTGELFF. This chain uses TRBV6-5 with TRBJ2-2; a possible D gene is TRBD1 (6 bases). This CDR3 comprises 12 residues. Germline assignment: CDR1 MNHEY and CDR2 SVGAGI. Trimming stripped 7 bases from V and 5 bases from J, with 8 bases between.

For this clone: An end of the junction does not agree with germline; a read error may underlie this. This sequence joins TRBV18 and TRBJ2-5; 13 bases align to TRBD2. The CDR3 extends over 15 amino acids. Germline V gene sequence: CDR1 KGHSH, CDR2 LQKENI. CDR3 bases: TGTGCCAGCTCACCACTCCCGGGACTAGCGGGGAGGGCACACTTC. This translates into CASSPLPGLAGRAHF.

The chain combines TRBV28 with TRBJ2-3; 8 bases align to TRBD2. The V segment lost 5 bases and the J segment 1 base; nucleotides outside the gene matches: 8. Germline CDR1 is MDHEN and CDR2 is SYDVKM. The CDR3 is 16 amino acids. The CDR3 DNA reads as TGTGCCAGCAGTGACCCGGGACTAGAAGGCACAGATACGCAGTATTTT. Translation: CASSDPGLEGTDTQYF. Full variable domain (rest looked up from reference TRBV28 and TRBJ2-3): DVKVTQSSRYLVKRTGEKVFLECVQDMDHENMFWYRQDPGLGLRLIYFSYDVKMKEKGDIPEGYSVSREKKERFSLILESASTNQTSMYLCASSDPGLEGTDTQYFGPGTRLTVL.

The rearrangement uses TRBV11-2 and TRBJ2-1; D ambiguous. CDR1 SGHAT and CDR2 FQNNGV come from the germline V gene. Trimming left V 1 base short and J 6 bases short, with 10 bases between. This CDR3 contains 14 residues. Here the CDR3 reads CASSLAPRGNEQFF. As DNA, the CDR3 is TGTGCCAGCAGCTTAGCCCCTCGCGGCAATGAGCAGTTCTTC.

The count of this clone is one. The chain has TRBV28 and TRBJ2-1, with 8 positions matching TRBD2. Per germline, CDR1 MDHEN and CDR2 SYDVKM. This CDR3 comprises 15 residues. The V and J ends lost 5 bases and 4 bases, in that order; junction bases with no gene match: 7. The CDR3 DNA is TGTGCCAGCAGTCTACTAGCGGCAGAATACAATGAGCAGTTCTTC. It codes for CASSLLAAEYNEQFF.

The V and J genes are TRBV7-2 and TRBJ2-3, with D tentatively TRBD2 (6 bases). This CDR3 has 18 residues. V lost 0 bases and J lost 2, with 18 bases in between. Germline V gives CDR1 SGHTA, CDR2 FQGNSA. The DNA for the CDR3 is TGTGCCAGCAGCTTAGCGAACCTATGGGACTTGAACACAGATACGCAGTATTTT. It specifies CASSLANLWDLNTDTQYF.

The gene calls are TRBV11-3 and TRBJ2-1; TRBD2 matches 11 bases. Looked up from germline, CDR1 is SGHNT and CDR2 is YENEEA. Trimming at V came to 5 bases and at J to 8 bases, leaving 8 bases not matched to a gene. The CDR3 contains 15 residues. In nucleotides, the CDR3 is TGTGCCAGCAGCCAAAGACTAGCGGGGTTTGATGAGCAGTTCTTC. It translates to CASSQRLAGFDEQFF. Looking up the rest from reference TRBV11-3 and TRBJ2-1 gives the full variable domain: EAGVVQSPRYKIIEKKQPVAFWCNPISGHNTLYWYLQNLGQGPELLIRYENEEAVDDSQLPKDRFSAERLKGVDSTLKIQPAELGDSAVYLCASSQRLAGFDEQFFGPGTRLTVL.

V gene TRBV19 combines with J gene TRBJ2-1; TRBD2 agrees at 7 bases. V dropped 5 bases and J dropped 6; count of bases not matched to a gene: 7. CDR3 length: 14 amino acids. Per germline, CDR1 LNHDA and CDR2 SQIVND (reference sequence). The CDR3 bases are TGTGCCAGTAGTCCGGGACTACAACCCAATGAGCAGTTCTTC. As protein: CASSPGLQPNEQFF.

This clone was observed a single time. The CDR3 bases are TGTGCCAGCAGCGCCACACAAGAGACCCAGTACTTC. It translates to CASSATQETQYF. The gene calls are TRBV2 and TRBJ2-5; no clear D gene. V was trimmed by 6 bases and J by 2 bases, leaving 7 bases between them. The CDR3 is made up of 12 amino acids. The germline gives CDR1 SNHLY, CDR2 FYNNEI. The full variable domain, rest sourced from reference TRBV2 and TRBJ2-5, is EPEVTQTPSHQVTQMGQEVILRCVPISNHLYFYWYRQILGQKVEFLVSFYNNEISEKSEIFDDQFSVERPDGSNFTLKIRSTKLEDSAMYFCASSATQETQYFGPGTRLLVL.

Concerning this clone itself: Its ends do not fully match the called genes, so a read error is possible. V is TRBV6-5 and J is TRBJ1-6; 10 bases are shared with TRBD1. Germline CDR1 and CDR2: MNHEY and SVGAGI. The CDR3 contains 14 residues. The CDR3: CASSYSFRDRGLYF. DNA of the CDR3: TGTGCCAGCAGTTACTCGTTCCGGGACAGGGGCCTCTACTTT.

This clone was picked up a small number of times. The genes are TRBV5-6 and TRBJ2-7; TRBD1 aligns across 7 bases. This CDR3 is built from 16 residues. In germline, CDR1 is SGHDT, CDR2 YYEEEE. V was clipped by 4 bases and J by 3 bases; unmatched bases: 13. CDR3 in DNA: TGTGCCAGCAGCCAAACAATGGGACAGCTAGGCTACGAGCAGTACTTC. Translation: CASSQTMGQLGYEQYF.